Below, one TCR beta chain is given with its context. Trimming took 6 bases from V and 5 from J; bases not matched to a gene: 12. The CDR3 sequence is 16 residues long. CDR1 is SGHVS and CDR2 is FQNEAQ in the germline V gene. Profiled with immunoSEQ multiplex PCR; TCRdb holds only in-frame clones, not every one. The sample records 55,000 to 85,000 clones, about four fifths being singletons. This sample stems from a study of blood T cell repertoires in COVID-19. The sequenced sample consisted of peripheral blood. This TCR came from a woman between 65 and 79 years old with acute or convalescent COVID-19. The chain has TRBV7-8 and TRBJ2-7, with 11 bases that match TRBD2. The CDR3 loop is CASSPILAGVSNEQYF. In DNA form, the CDR3 reads TGTGCCAGCAGTCCCATACTAGCGGGAGTAAGCAACGAGCAGTACTTC.